The 22 T cell receptor beta chains below all came from one sample that was sequenced in a study of blood T cell repertoires in COVID-19. Data came from immunoSEQ multiplex PCR; TCRdb stores just in-frame clones and leaves some out. The repertoire holds approximately 100,000 clones, around 85% seen once, with roughly 12% in the top ten. The sequencing sample was made of peripheral blood. These receptor sequences come from a human donor in a cohort sampled during active COVID-19.

V is TRBV7-2 and J is TRBJ1-5; D is perhaps TRBD1 (5 bases). The CDR3 spans 16 residues. Deletions cut 1 base from V and 6 bases from J, with 16 bases between. CDR1 is SGHTA and CDR2 is FQGNSA in the germline V gene. Here the CDR3 DNA reads TGTGCCAGCAGCTTAGAAGGGGCAGGAAACGGTCAGCCCCAGCATTTT. The encoded protein is CASSLEGAGNGQPQHF.

This clone was detected a few times. This sequence joins TRBV7-8 and TRBJ2-1, with TRBD2 matching 7 bases. This CDR3 region has 15 residues. Per the germline V gene, CDR1 is SGHVS and CDR2 is FQNEAQ. Trimming took 5 bases from V and 6 from J; bases not matched to a gene: 10. The CDR3 bases are TGTGCCAGCAGCCCCCTTAGGGAGCGGGGCAATGAGCAGTTCTTC. Its protein is CASSPLRERGNEQFF. Full variable domain (remainder filled in from reference TRBV7-8 and TRBJ2-1): GAGVSQSPRYKVAKRGQDVALRCDPISGHVSLFWYQQALGQGPEFLTYFQNEAQLDKSGLPSDRFFAERPEGSVSTLKIQRTQQEDSAVYLCASSPLRERGNEQFFGPGTRLTVL.

The V and J genes are TRBV5-4 and TRBJ1-4; D gene unclear. This CDR3 is built from 12 residues. The germline gives CDR1 SGHNT, CDR2 YYREEE (reference sequence). Trimming cost V 2 bases and J 8 bases, with 7 bases left between them. The CDR3 DNA reads as TGTGCCAGCAGCTTAGGGAGGGAAAAACTGTTTTTT. Translating it yields CASSLGREKLFF. Based on the CDR3 plus reference TRBV5-4 and TRBJ1-4, the full variable domain is ETGVTQSPTHLIKTRGQQVTLRCSSQSGHNTVSWYQQALGQGPQFIFQYYREEENGRGNFPPRFSGLQFPNYSSELNVNALELDDSALYLCASSLGREKLFFGSGTQLSVL.

V is TRBV14 and J is TRBJ1-2; a weak D match, TRBD1 (5 bases). Germline assignment: CDR1 SGHDN and CDR2 FVKESK. V was pared by 0 bases and J by 5 bases, with 22 bases between. The CDR3 consists of 18 residues. This chain's CDR3 is CASSQDRGSFSYSYGYTF. CDR3 coding DNA: TGTGCCAGCAGCCAAGATAGGGGCAGTTTCAGTTATTCATATGGCTACACCTTC.

The gene calls are TRBV19 and TRBJ1-2, with D hard to call. The CDR3 totals 14 residues. The ends were cut back, 6 bases at V and 4 bases at J, with 15 bases in the middle. Germline V gives CDR1 LNHDA, CDR2 SQIVND (reference sequence). The CDR3 DNA sequence: TGTGCCAGTAGCCTCGGGGAAGGCATCTATGGCTACACCTTC. Amino acid sequence: CASSLGEGIYGYTF.

The count of this clone is one. This sequence joins TRBV12-5 and TRBJ2-2; no reliable D call. CDR3 length: 11 residues. The germline V gene has CDR1 LGHNT and CDR2 FRNRAP. Trimming took 4 bases from V and 7 from J, leaving 4 bases between them. Here the CDR3 reads CASGSVGELFF. The CDR3 coding sequence is TGTGCTAGTGGTTCCGTCGGGGAGCTGTTTTTT.

The chain couples TRBV19 to TRBJ2-2, with 8 bases lining up with TRBD2. This CDR3 region has 16 residues. Germline CDR1 reads LNHDA; CDR2 reads SQIVND (reference sequence). V lost 6 bases, J lost 0 bases, and 6 bases stayed unmatched. DNA for the CDR3: TGTGCCAGTAGAAAAGGGCGGGGGGCGAACACCGGGGAGCTGTTTTTT. It is translated as CASRKGRGANTGELFF.

The rearrangement joins TRBV6-5 to TRBJ2-7; 11 positions match TRBD2. After removal of 5 bases from V and 6 bases from J, the junction contained 3 bases not matched to a gene. CDR1 is MNHEY and CDR2 is SVGAGI in the germline V gene. This CDR3 comprises 13 residues. CDR3 sequence: CASSRLAGSEQYF. The CDR3 DNA follows: TGTGCCAGCAGTCGACTAGCGGGGTCCGAGCAGTACTTC.

The CDR3 nucleotides read TGTGCCAGCAGTTCCCTAGCGGGAAGGTCGGATACGCAGTATTTT. It is translated as CASSSLAGRSDTQYF. This chain links TRBV27 with TRBJ2-3, with 9 bases fitting TRBD2. The CDR3 is made up of 15 amino acids. Germline V gene lookup returns CDR1 MNHEY and CDR2 SMNVEV (reference sequence). After removal of 4 bases from V and 6 bases from J, the junction contained 8 bases not matched to a gene.

The chain recombines TRBV28 with TRBJ2-7, with D maybe TRBD2 (6 bases). CDR1 and CDR2 from the germline V gene are MDHEN and SYDVKM. Trimming stripped 2 bases from V and 3 bases from J, with 11 bases between. The CDR3 has 14 residues. CDR3: CASSLGGRLYEQYF. The CDR3 DNA reads as TGTGCCAGCAGTTTAGGAGGGAGGCTCTACGAGCAGTACTTC.

V usage is TRBV11-2 and J usage is TRBJ2-1; possible D gene TRBD1, 6 bases. The V gene lost 6 bases and the J gene lost 4 bases, with 10 bases spanning the gap. Germline CDR1 is SGHAT and CDR2 is FQNNGV. The CDR3 has 13 amino acids. CDR3 protein: CASSKDRYNEQFF. The CDR3 DNA is TGTGCCAGCAGTAAAGACAGGTACAATGAGCAGTTCTTC.

The V and J genes are TRBV6-2 or TRBV6-3 and TRBJ1-1; D unresolved. CDR1 and CDR2 from the germline V gene are MNHEY and SVGEGT. The CDR3 is made up of 17 amino acids. V lost 0 bases and J 0 bases, leaving 14 bases between the germline ends. CDR3 in amino acids: CASSYSIPVTVNTEAFF. The CDR3 nucleotides are TGTGCCAGCAGTTACTCCATTCCGGTTACGGTGAACACTGAAGCTTTCTTT.

The genes are TRBV27 and TRBJ2-5; D perhaps matches TRBD2 (6 bases). This CDR3 contains 12 residues. V was trimmed by 10 bases and J by 7 bases, leaving 16 bases between them. Germline V gene data show CDR1 as MNHEY and CDR2 as SMNVEV (reference sequence). DNA for the CDR3: TGTGCCACGGGGGAGCGACGGGGGACCCAGTACTTC. It encodes CATGERRGTQYF.

The rearrangement links TRBV7-6 to TRBJ2-1, with 7 nucleotides matching TRBD2. Germline CDR1 SGHVS, CDR2 FNYEAQ. V was pared by 1 base and J by 6 bases, with 9 bases of the junction left unmatched. There are 16 residues in the CDR3. In DNA, the CDR3 is TGTGCCAGCAGCTTAGTGGCGGGAGACTCAATCAATGAGCAGTTCTTC. Translated, it gives CASSLVAGDSINEQFF.

The chain combines TRBV2 with TRBJ2-7; D is uncertain. Trimming cost V 4 bases and J 2 bases, with 12 bases left between them. Germline lookup yields CDR1 SNHLY and CDR2 FYNNEI. CDR3 size: 14 residues. The CDR3 DNA reads as TGTGCCAGCAGTGTTACATTTTCCACCTACGAGCAGTACTTC. Its protein product is CASSVTFSTYEQYF.

As regards this clone: Other DNA sequences of this sample code for an identical CDR3. V gene TRBV6-2 or TRBV6-3 combines with J gene TRBJ1-2, with 7 bases identical to TRBD1. This CDR3 is 14 amino acids long. Per the germline V gene, CDR1 is MNHEY and CDR2 is SVGEGT. The trim removed 0 bases at V and 6 bases at J, leaving 4 bases unmatched. CDR3 amino acids: CASSYSHRGDGYTF. DNA of the CDR3: TGTGCCAGCAGTTACTCGCACAGGGGTGATGGCTACACCTTC.

The rearrangement joins TRBV20-1 to TRBJ2-2, with 7 bases identical to TRBD2. The CDR3 contains 14 residues. The V and J ends lost 3 bases and 5 bases, in that order; junction bases with no gene match: 6. Germline V lookup: CDR1 DFQATT, CDR2 SNEGSKA (reference sequence). The CDR3 coding sequence is TGCAGTGCTAGTAGCGGGCGGGTTACCGGGGAGCTGTTTTTT. Its translation is CSASSGRVTGELFF.

CDR3 region: CASSLSQDRANYGYTF. The DNA of the CDR3 is TGTGCCAGCAGCTTATCCCAAGACAGGGCTAACTATGGCTACACCTTC. The rearrangement links TRBV7-2 to TRBJ1-2, with 7 nucleotides matching TRBD1. The V gene's germline CDR1 is SGHTA and CDR2 FQGNSA. This CDR3 is built from 16 residues. V was pared by 2 bases and J by 0 bases, with 6 bases of the junction left unmatched.

This clone was picked up one time. The gene calls are TRBV28 and TRBJ1-5; TRBD1 matches 8 bases. V gave up 6 bases and J gave up 2 bases; unmatched junction bases: 9. CDR1 and CDR2 from the germline V gene are MDHEN and SYDVKM. The CDR3 is made up of 16 amino acids. The CDR3 is CASSTPGGAGNQPQHF. The CDR3, as DNA: TGTGCCAGCAGCACACCAGGGGGCGCGGGCAATCAGCCCCAGCATTTT.

The gene calls are TRBV4-2 and TRBJ2-1, with TRBD2 matching over 13 bases. This CDR3 contains 16 residues. J gave up 7 bases and V 5 bases, and 8 bases lay outside the gene matches. CDR1 and CDR2 (germline): LGHNA, YNFKEQ. CDR3 sequence reads: CASSDRLAGGGNEQFF. DNA for the CDR3: TGTGCCAGCAGCGATAGACTAGCGGGAGGAGGGAATGAGCAGTTCTTC.

This clone was found a few times. The CDR3 DNA reads TGTGCAAGTTGTGGGGGCCCCAATTACACTGAAGCTTTCTTT. Protein product: CASCGGPNYTEAFF. This chain links TRBV12-2 with TRBJ1-1; no DNA check was done on the table's D call, TRBD1. TRBV12-2 is labeled a pseudogene. The CDR3 sequence is 14 residues long.

The rearrangement joins TRBV9 to TRBJ2-2; D is ambiguous. There are 13 residues in the CDR3. The ends were cut back, 4 bases at V and 1 base at J, with 5 bases in the middle. CDR1 and CDR2 from the germline V gene are SGDLS and YYNGEE. Here the CDR3 DNA reads TGTGCCAGCAGCCCCCTGAACACCGGGGAGCTGTTTTTT. Encoded protein: CASSPLNTGELFF.